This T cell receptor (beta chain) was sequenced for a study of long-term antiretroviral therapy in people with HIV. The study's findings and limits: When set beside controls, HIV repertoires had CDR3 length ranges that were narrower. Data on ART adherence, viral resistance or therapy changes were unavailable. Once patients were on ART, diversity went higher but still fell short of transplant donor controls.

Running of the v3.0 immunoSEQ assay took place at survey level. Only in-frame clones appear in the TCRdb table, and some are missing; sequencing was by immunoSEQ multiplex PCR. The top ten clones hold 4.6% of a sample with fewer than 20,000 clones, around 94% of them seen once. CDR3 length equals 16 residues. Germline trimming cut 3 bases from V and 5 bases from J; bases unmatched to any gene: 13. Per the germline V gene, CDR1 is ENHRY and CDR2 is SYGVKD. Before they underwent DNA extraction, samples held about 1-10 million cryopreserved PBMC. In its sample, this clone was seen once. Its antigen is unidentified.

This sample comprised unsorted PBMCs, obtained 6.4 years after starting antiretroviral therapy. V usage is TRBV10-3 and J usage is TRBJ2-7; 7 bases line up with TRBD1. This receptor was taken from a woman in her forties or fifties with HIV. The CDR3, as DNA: TGTGCCATCAGTGACAAATCGAGACAGGGTTTAGACGAGCAGTACTTC. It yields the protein CAISDKSRQGLDEQYF.